Listed here is a single TCR beta chain. From germline, CDR1 is MNHNS and CDR2 SASEGT. V was pared by 1 base and J by 2 bases, with 5 bases between. This CDR3 comprises 13 residues. This sample stems from a study of T cells in Graves' hyperthyroidism and ophthalmopathy. RNA transcripts served as the template for amplifying TCR beta CDR3 regions. During a first-round RT-PCR of the TCR CDR3, the HTBI primer set was used. TCRdb ran MiXCR on the multiplex PCR reads and lists one entry per CDR3 protein. Seen here are more than 600,000 distinct CDR3 sequences, 16% observed once, and the top ten hold under 10%.

The specimen was blood. The TCR sequence derives from a man in his late teens or twenties with Graves' hyperthyroidism. The rearrangement joins TRBV6-1 to TRBJ2-5; D is unclear. CDR3 nucleotides: TGTGCCAGCAGTGAAGGGGCACAAGAGACCCAGTACTTC. Its protein is CASSEGAQETQYF.